Here is one T cell receptor (beta chain) with its context. This sample was taken from a study of early T cells in non-severe SARS-CoV-2 infection. Researchers attached unique molecular identifiers to individual cDNA molecules. Via MiXCR, TCRdb re-called the 5' RACE reads, giving one row per CDR3 protein. The sample has some 81,000 distinct CDR3 sequences; 9% to 10% are singletons. There are 12 residues in the CDR3. CDR1 is LNHNV, CDR2 YYDKDF, per germline (reference sequence). V was pared by 9 bases and J by 1 base, with 8 bases between. The chain is built from TRBV15 and TRBJ2-3; D is ambiguous. Sample: whole blood. This clonotype was sampled from an adult who was a healthcare worker with PCR-confirmed SARS-CoV-2 infection or an uninfected control (not recorded which). Here the CDR3 DNA reads TGTGCCACTACCCAGGGCACAGATACGCAGTATTTT. It translates to CATTQGTDTQYF.